Sequencing of this T cell receptor beta chain was carried out in a study of blood T cells in healthy people across ages. A J-beta primer mix and a sample-barcoded 5' primer were used in a second PCR of about 7 to 11 cycles. TCRdb redid the calling of the 5' RACE reads with MiXCR, one entry per CDR3 protein. The repertoire includes about 1.4 million distinct CDR3 sequences, around 55% of them detected once, and 6.7% sits in the top ten. The germline V gene has CDR1 SGHAT and CDR2 FQNNGV. The CDR3 contains 16 residues. The V gene lost 6 bases and the J gene lost 0 bases, with 18 bases spanning the gap.

The receptor was isolated from a man aged 18 to 29 in good health. The chain recombines TRBV11-2 with TRBJ2-7; maybe TRBD1 (5 bases). The specimen sequenced was blood. The CDR3 DNA follows: TGTGCCAGCAGACCCCTACAGGTGTCAAGCTCCTACGAGCAGTACTTC. Protein sequence: CASRPLQVSSSYEQYF.